These 27 T cell receptor beta chains came from one sample sequenced in a study of regulatory T cells in long-lasting Graves disease. Construction of TCR beta libraries relied on iRepertoire HTBI primers and on Arm-PCR targeting CDR3 regions. TCRdb re-derived calls from the multiplex PCR reads in MiXCR, one entry per CDR3 protein. The table lists around 450,000 distinct CDR3 sequences, approximately 21% of them singletons, with more than 6% in the top ten. Specified time point: persistent/refractory GD, antithyroid drugs over 5 years with positive TRAb. The TCR library used RNA extracted from PBMCs. The sample was peripheral blood mononuclear cells (PBMCs), taken when the disease was refractory, from a patient treated with antithyroid drugs. The receptors derive from a female donor with Graves disease.

The chain joins TRBV29-1 to TRBJ1-2; D is perhaps TRBD1 (5 bases). Germline CDR1 SQVTM, CDR2 ANQGSEA. CDR3 length equals 14 residues. Trimming pared 4 bases from V and 3 bases from J, leaving 15 bases between. CDR3 in amino acids: CSVVGTGMDYGYTF. The DNA for the CDR3 is TGCAGCGTTGTGGGGACGGGGATGGACTATGGCTACACCTTC.

At least ten counts were recorded for this clonotype. V is TRBV28 and J is TRBJ1-5; weak D call: TRBD1 (6 bases). There are 15 residues in the CDR3. Germline V gene data show CDR1 as MDHEN and CDR2 as SYDVKM. V lost 1 base, J lost 2 bases, and 9 bases lay in between. In DNA form, the CDR3 reads TGTGCCAGCAGTTTATCCCCAGGGGGCAATCAGCCCCAGCATTTT. It encodes CASSLSPGGNQPQHF.

This clonotype was counted ten times or more. The chain couples TRBV5-1 to TRBJ1-1, with TRBD1 identical over 7 bases. J lost 0 bases, V lost 5 bases, and 7 bases had no gene match. There are 15 residues in the CDR3. Germline V CDR1 and CDR2: SGHRS, YFSETQ. This chain's CDR3 is CASRPTGTVNTEAFF. The CDR3 coding sequence is TGCGCCAGCAGACCGACCGGGACAGTGAACACTGAAGCTTTCTTT.

V and J are TRBV7-2 and TRBJ1-2; D is uncertain. V was clipped by 2 bases and J by 6 bases, with 13 bases between them. The CDR3 consists of 14 residues. In germline, CDR1 is SGHTA, CDR2 FQGNSA. CDR3 bases: TGTGCCAGCAGCTTAAACGGGATTCTTGATGGCTACACCTTC. The encoded protein is CASSLNGILDGYTF. Using reference TRBV7-2 and TRBJ1-2 for the parts outside the CDR3, the full variable domain is GAGVSQSPSNKVTEKGKDVELRCDPISGHTALYWYRQSLGQGLEFLIYFQGNSAPDKSGLPSDRFSAERTGGSVSTLTIQRTQQEDSAVYLCASSLNGILDGYTFGSGTRLTVV.

This clonotype was seen only a few times. The chain carries TRBV7-9 and TRBJ2-7, with TRBD1 as a possible D gene (5 bases). Trimming pared 1 base from V and 2 bases from J, leaving 9 bases between. Germline V gene sequence: CDR1 SEHNR, CDR2 FQNEAQ (reference sequence). The CDR3 totals 14 residues. The CDR3 region is CASSLVQGAYEQYF. The DNA for the CDR3 is TGTGCCAGCAGCTTAGTGCAGGGTGCCTACGAGCAGTACTTC. The variable domain in full, completed from reference TRBV7-9 and TRBJ2-7, reads DTGVSQNPRHKITKRGQNVTFRCDPISEHNRLYWYRQTLGQGPEFLTYFQNEAQLEKSRLLSDRFSAERPKGSFSTLEIQRTEQGDSAMYLCASSLVQGAYEQYFGPGTRLTVT.

The chain couples TRBV19 to TRBJ2-2, with D maybe TRBD2 (5 bases). The V end lost 3 bases, the J end lost 3 bases, and 14 bases lay between the germline ends. The CDR3 is made up of 16 amino acids. Germline-derived CDR1 and CDR2 are LNHDA and SQIVND (reference sequence). The CDR3 here is CASSIFRRTDTGELFF. As DNA, the CDR3 is TGTGCCAGTAGTATCTTCAGGCGGACTGACACCGGGGAGCTGTTTTTT. The full variable domain, rest sourced from reference TRBV19 and TRBJ2-2, is DGGITQSPKYLFRKEGQNVTLSCEQNLNHDAMYWYRQDPGQGLRLIYYSQIVNDFQKGDIAEGYSVSREKKESFPLTVTSAQKNPTAFYLCASSIFRRTDTGELFFGEGSRLTVL.

The V gene is TRBV7-8, the J gene TRBJ2-5; D is ambiguous. V lost 0 bases and J lost 9, with 5 bases in between. The CDR3 has 11 amino acids. The V gene's germline CDR1 is SGHVS and CDR2 FQNEAQ. CDR3: CASSLAEAQYF. The CDR3 DNA reads as TGTGCCAGCAGCTTAGCTGAGGCCCAGTACTTC.

In this sample, this clonotype turned up a few times. The chain recombines TRBV9 with TRBJ1-5, with 7 bases lining up with TRBD1. V lost 3 bases to trimming and J lost 3 bases; unmatched junction nucleotides: 6. The CDR3 is made up of 15 amino acids. The germline gives CDR1 SGDLS, CDR2 YYNGEE. CDR3 nucleotides: TGTGCCAGCAGCGAGCAGGGGGAGGTCAATCAGCCCCAGCATTTT. Translation: CASSEQGEVNQPQHF. The variable domain in full, completed from reference TRBV9 and TRBJ1-5, reads DSGVTQTPKHLITATGQRVTLRCSPRSGDLSVYWYQQSLDQGLQFLIQYYNGEERAKGNILERFSAQQFPDLHSELNLSSLELGDSALYFCASSEQGEVNQPQHFGDGTRLSIL.

This clonotype was seen at least ten times. The rearrangement uses TRBV24-1 and TRBJ2-5; D might be TRBD1 or TRBD2, each matching 5 bases. Trimming removed 3 bases at V and 5 bases at J, with 12 bases between. The CDR3 is made up of 14 amino acids. Germline-derived CDR1 and CDR2 are KGHDR and SFDVKD. CDR3 region: CATSDPGRGETQYF. The CDR3 DNA sequence: TGTGCCACCAGTGATCCGGGGCGCGGGGAGACCCAGTACTTC.

Note on this clonotype: A read error may produce the germline difference seen at one junction end. This chain joins TRBV29-1 and TRBJ1-2; no definite D call. In germline, CDR1 is SQVTM, CDR2 ANQGSEA. This CDR3 contains 9 residues. This CDR3 is CSATRTVDF. The CDR3 DNA follows: TGCAGCGCTACCCGGACCGTGGACTTC. The full variable domain, with the rest looked up from reference TRBV29-1 and TRBJ1-2, is SAVISQKPSRDICQRGTSLTIQCQVDSQVTMMFWYRQQPGQSLTLIATANQGSEATYESGFVIDKFPISRPNLTFSTLTVSNMSPEDSSIYLCSATRTVDFGSGTRLTVV.

The J gene is TRBJ1-1, the V gene TRBV7-9; the D is unclear. Germline values: CDR1 SEHNR, CDR2 FQNEAQ (reference sequence). The CDR3 has 14 residues. V lost 4 bases and J 7 bases, leaving 16 bases between the germline ends. CDR3 nucleotide sequence: TGTGCCAGCAGCTCCTCCAAGGGCAACGATGAAGCTTTCTTT. The encoded protein is CASSSSKGNDEAFF.

This clonotype was picked up many times. J is TRBJ1-2 and V is TRBV28; D ambiguous. CDR1 MDHEN and CDR2 SYDVKM come from the germline V gene. With 4 bases removed from V and 3 bases from J, the gap between germline ends came to 9 bases. The CDR3 has 13 residues. CDR3 nucleotide sequence: TGTGCCAGCAGTTCTAAGTCTTACTATGGCTACACCTTC. Residues: CASSSKSYYGYTF.

The V and J genes are TRBV12-3 or TRBV12-4 and TRBJ1-2; D unresolved. The V end lost 5 bases, the J end lost 11 bases, and 15 bases lay between the germline ends. This CDR3 is 12 amino acids long. The CDR3 nucleotides are TGTGCCAGCAGTCCGGACGGCCGTCCGTACACCTTC. This translates into CASSPDGRPYTF.

This clonotype was counted only a few times. DNA for the CDR3: TGCAGTGCTAGAGATATAAATATAAATCAGCCCCAGCATTTT. Translation: CSARDININQPQHF. This chain connects TRBV20-1 to TRBJ1-5; D is unresolved. CDR3 length: 14 amino acids. The germline CDR1 and CDR2 sequences are DFQATT and SNEGSKA (reference sequence). The V gene lost 0 bases and the J gene lost 4 bases, with 10 bases spanning the gap.

This clonotype was seen a few times. The chain combines TRBV20-1 with TRBJ1-2; TRBD1 aligns across 9 bases. This CDR3 is 14 amino acids long. Trimming at V came to 6 bases and at J to 4 bases, leaving 9 bases not matched to a gene. Germline CDR1 reads DFQATT; CDR2 reads SNEGSKA (reference sequence). CDR3 DNA: TGCAGTGCCCCTTTGACAGGGGGGTCCTATGGCTACACCTTC. It specifies CSAPLTGGSYGYTF.

This clonotype was counted a few times. CDR3 loop: CASSFGGTLNYGYTF. The CDR3 DNA reads as TGTGCCAGTAGTTTCGGGGGGACCCTTAACTATGGCTACACCTTC. The chain recombines TRBV19 with TRBJ1-2; a possible D gene is TRBD1 (5 bases). Per germline, CDR1 LNHDA and CDR2 SQIVND (reference sequence). V was cut by 5 bases and J by 1 base, with 14 bases left in between. CDR3 length: 15 amino acids.

The gene calls are TRBV4-3 and TRBJ1-1; D gene unclear. This CDR3 is 15 amino acids long. Trimming stripped 0 bases from V and 1 base from J, with 9 bases between. Germline V gene data show CDR1 as LGHNA and CDR2 as YSLEER. The CDR3: CASSQDVRKNTEAFF. The CDR3 DNA sequence: TGCGCCAGCAGCCAAGATGTTAGGAAGAACACTGAAGCTTTCTTT.

This clonotype was seen repeatedly, ten times or more. The chain links TRBV11-2 to TRBJ2-7; maybe TRBD1 (6 bases). The germline V and J ends were trimmed by 7 bases and 5 bases, with 15 bases remaining between them. There are 13 residues in the CDR3. The germline CDR1 and CDR2 sequences are SGHAT and FQNNGV. CDR3 residues: CASTRAQGNEQYF. As DNA, the CDR3 is TGTGCCAGCACCCGGGCACAGGGAAACGAGCAGTACTTC.

This clonotype was seen ten or more times. The V call is TRBV10-3, the J call TRBJ1-1; D possibly corresponds to TRBD1 (6 bases). Germline lookup yields CDR1 ENHRY and CDR2 SYGVKD. CDR3 size: 17 residues. Trimming stripped 5 bases from V and 4 bases from J, with 23 bases between. CDR3 amino acids: CAISYSRGLGEGTEAFF. For the CDR3, the DNA is TGTGCCATCAGTTACTCCAGGGGCCTCGGCGAGGGCACTGAAGCTTTCTTT.

The chain recombines TRBV20-1 with TRBJ1-1, with D perhaps TRBD1 (5 bases). This CDR3 has 16 amino acids. CDR1 is DFQATT and CDR2 is SNEGSKA in the germline V gene (reference sequence). V was clipped by 0 bases and J by 4 bases, with 18 bases between them. CDR3 bases: TGCAGTGCTAGAGATTGGAATCAGGGTTGGAGCACTGAAGCTTTCTTT. Its translation is CSARDWNQGWSTEAFF.

The J gene is TRBJ1-2, the V gene TRBV5-6, with D possibly being TRBD1 (6 bases). This CDR3 has 15 residues. Looked up from germline, CDR1 is SGHDT and CDR2 is YYEEEE. The V gene lost 6 bases and the J gene lost 4 bases, with 19 bases spanning the gap. The CDR3 spells CASTIEPRGSYGYTF. The CDR3 DNA sequence: TGTGCCAGCACCATCGAACCGAGGGGGTCCTATGGCTACACCTTC.

The gene calls are TRBV3-1 and TRBJ1-4; TRBD1 aligns across 7 bases. The germline CDR1 and CDR2 sequences are LGHDT and YNNKEL (reference sequence). The CDR3 is made up of 16 amino acids. J gave up 5 bases and V 2 bases, and 8 bases lay outside the gene matches. CDR3 sequence reads: CASSQLGQRQNEKLFF. As DNA, the CDR3 is TGTGCCAGCAGCCAACTGGGACAGAGGCAAAATGAAAAACTGTTTTTT.

V and J are TRBV28 and TRBJ2-3; 9 bases align to TRBD1. The J segment lost 2 bases and the V segment lost 3 bases, leaving 3 bases of the junction unmatched. Per the germline V gene, CDR1 is MDHEN and CDR2 is SYDVKM. The CDR3 contains 15 residues. The CDR3 reads CASSFGDRVTDTQYF. The CDR3 nucleotides read TGTGCCAGCAGTTTTGGGGACAGGGTCACAGATACGCAGTATTTT.

This clonotype was seen a few times. This rearrangement joins TRBV7-2 to TRBJ1-1; the D is unclear. The CDR3 runs 16 residues. V was trimmed by 5 bases and J by 0 bases, leaving 16 bases between them. Germline V gene lookup returns CDR1 SGHTA and CDR2 FQGNSA. CDR3 coding DNA: TGTGCCAGCAGCCCAGACCCTGGTGTCATGAACACTGAAGCTTTCTTT. It encodes CASSPDPGVMNTEAFF.

This clonotype was counted at least ten times. The CDR3 sequence is CASSSTGGKETQYF. The CDR3 DNA reads as TGTGCCAGCAGTTCCACAGGGGGGAAAGAGACCCAGTACTTC. This chain joins TRBV27 and TRBJ2-5; 8 bases are shared with TRBD1. Per germline, CDR1 MNHEY and CDR2 SMNVEV (reference sequence). V shed 4 bases, J shed 3 bases, and the junction held 4 bases outside the gene matches. CDR3 length: 14 amino acids.

This clonotype was counted many times. The V gene is TRBV28, the J gene TRBJ1-5; D is undetermined. V lost 6 bases and J lost 6, with 18 bases in between. CDR1 is MDHEN, CDR2 SYDVKM, per germline. The CDR3 consists of 15 residues. CDR3 sequence reads: CASSSRPTHGQPQHF. The CDR3 nucleotides read TGTGCCAGCAGCTCTCGACCTACGCACGGTCAGCCCCAGCATTTT.

The rearrangement joins TRBV5-1 to TRBJ1-1; a weak D match, TRBD1 (6 bases). The germline CDR1 and CDR2 sequences are SGHRS and YFSETQ. The V end lost 4 bases, the J end lost 3 bases, and 13 bases lay between the germline ends. The length of the CDR3 is 14 residues. CDR3 amino acids: CASSVTGSDTEAFF. The CDR3 nucleotides are TGCGCCAGCAGCGTTACAGGGTCTGACACTGAAGCTTTCTTT. Filled out from reference TRBV5-1 and TRBJ1-1, the complete variable domain reads KAGVTQTPRYLIKTRGQQVTLSCSPISGHRSVSWYQQTPGQGLQFLFEYFSETQRNKGNFPGRFSGRQFSNSRSEMNVSTLELGDSALYLCASSVTGSDTEAFFGQGTRLTVV.